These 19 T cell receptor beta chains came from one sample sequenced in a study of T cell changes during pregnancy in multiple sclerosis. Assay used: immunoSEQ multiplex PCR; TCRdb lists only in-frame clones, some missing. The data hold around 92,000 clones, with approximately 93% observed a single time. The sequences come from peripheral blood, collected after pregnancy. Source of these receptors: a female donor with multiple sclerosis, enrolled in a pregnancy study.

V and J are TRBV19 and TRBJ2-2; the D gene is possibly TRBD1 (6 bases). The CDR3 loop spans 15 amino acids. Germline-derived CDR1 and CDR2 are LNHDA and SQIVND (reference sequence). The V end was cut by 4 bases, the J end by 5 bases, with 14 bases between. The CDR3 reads CASSNRVRRTGELFF. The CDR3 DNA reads TGTGCCAGTAGTAACAGGGTGAGGAGGACCGGGGAGCTGTTTTTT.

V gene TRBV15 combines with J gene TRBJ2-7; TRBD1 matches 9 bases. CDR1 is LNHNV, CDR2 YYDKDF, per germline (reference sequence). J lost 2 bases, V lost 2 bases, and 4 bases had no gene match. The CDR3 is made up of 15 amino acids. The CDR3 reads CATSRSRTGAYEQYF. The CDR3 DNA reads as TGTGCCACCAGCAGATCTCGGACAGGGGCCTACGAGCAGTACTTC.

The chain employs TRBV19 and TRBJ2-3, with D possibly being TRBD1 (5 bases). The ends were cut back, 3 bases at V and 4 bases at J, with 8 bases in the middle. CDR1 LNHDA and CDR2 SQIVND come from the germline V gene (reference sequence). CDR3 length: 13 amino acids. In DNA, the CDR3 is TGTGCCAGTAGTATCAGGGAAGCAGATACGCAGTATTTT. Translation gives CASSIREADTQYF.

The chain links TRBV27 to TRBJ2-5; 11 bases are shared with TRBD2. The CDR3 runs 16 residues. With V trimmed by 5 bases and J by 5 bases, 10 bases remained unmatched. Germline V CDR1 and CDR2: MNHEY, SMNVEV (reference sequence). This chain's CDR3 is CASSPVTSGISETQYF. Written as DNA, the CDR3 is TGTGCCAGCAGTCCAGTGACTAGCGGGATTTCGGAGACCCAGTACTTC.

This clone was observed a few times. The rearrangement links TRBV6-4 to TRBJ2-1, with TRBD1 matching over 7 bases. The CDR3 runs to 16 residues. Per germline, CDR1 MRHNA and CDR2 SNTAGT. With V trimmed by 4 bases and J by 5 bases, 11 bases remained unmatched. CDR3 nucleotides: TGTGCCAGCAGTGCATTTAGGGGGACAGCTAACAATGAGCAGTTCTTC. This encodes CASSAFRGTANNEQFF.

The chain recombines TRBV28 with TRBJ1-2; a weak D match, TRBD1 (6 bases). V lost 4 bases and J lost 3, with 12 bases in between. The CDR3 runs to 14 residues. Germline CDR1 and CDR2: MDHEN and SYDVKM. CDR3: CASSYGDTHYGYTF. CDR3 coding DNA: TGTGCCAGCAGTTACGGGGACACCCACTATGGCTACACCTTC.

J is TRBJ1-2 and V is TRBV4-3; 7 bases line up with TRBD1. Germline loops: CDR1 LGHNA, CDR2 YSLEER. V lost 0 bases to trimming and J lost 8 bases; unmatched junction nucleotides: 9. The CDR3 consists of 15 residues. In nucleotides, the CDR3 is TGCGCCAGCAGCCAAGATGGGACAGCCACGGCGGGCTACACCTTC. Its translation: CASSQDGTATAGYTF.

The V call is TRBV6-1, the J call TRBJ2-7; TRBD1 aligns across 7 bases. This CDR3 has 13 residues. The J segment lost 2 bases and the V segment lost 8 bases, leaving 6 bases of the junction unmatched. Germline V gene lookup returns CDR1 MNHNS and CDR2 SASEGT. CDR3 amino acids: CASATGTAYEQYF. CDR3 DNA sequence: TGTGCCAGCGCGACCGGGACAGCCTACGAGCAGTACTTC.

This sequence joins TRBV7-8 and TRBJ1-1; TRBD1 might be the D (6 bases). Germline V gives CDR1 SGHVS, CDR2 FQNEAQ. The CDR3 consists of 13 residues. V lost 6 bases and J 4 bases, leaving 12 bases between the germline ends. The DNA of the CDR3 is TGTGCCAGCAGTGCCGAAGGGGGCACTGAAGCTTTCTTT. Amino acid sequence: CASSAEGGTEAFF.

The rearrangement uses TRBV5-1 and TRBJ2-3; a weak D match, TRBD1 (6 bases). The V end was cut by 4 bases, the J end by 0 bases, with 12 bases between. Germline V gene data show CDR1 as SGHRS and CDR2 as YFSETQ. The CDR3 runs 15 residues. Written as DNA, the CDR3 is TGCGCCAGCAGCACAGGGACCACAAGCACAGATACGCAGTATTTT. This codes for CASSTGTTSTDTQYF.

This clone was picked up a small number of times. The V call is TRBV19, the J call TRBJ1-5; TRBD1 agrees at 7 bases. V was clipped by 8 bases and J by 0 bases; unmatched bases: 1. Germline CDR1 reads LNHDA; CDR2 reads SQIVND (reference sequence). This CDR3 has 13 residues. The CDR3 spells CASGTVSNQPQHF. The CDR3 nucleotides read TGTGCCAGTGGGACAGTTAGCAATCAGCCCCAGCATTTT.

CDR3 sequence: CASSLYAVSSGNTIYF. Here the CDR3 DNA reads TGTGCCAGCAGCTTATACGCAGTAAGCTCTGGAAACACCATATATTTT. The genes are TRBV5-5 and TRBJ1-3; D unresolved. Trimming took 2 bases from V and 0 from J, leaving 12 bases between them. CDR3 length equals 16 residues. Germline values: CDR1 SGHKS, CDR2 YYEKEE (reference sequence).

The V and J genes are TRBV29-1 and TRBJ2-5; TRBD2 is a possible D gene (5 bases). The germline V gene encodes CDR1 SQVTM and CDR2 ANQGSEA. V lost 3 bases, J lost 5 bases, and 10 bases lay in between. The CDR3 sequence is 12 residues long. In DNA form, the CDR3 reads TGCAGCGTTGAGCTAGCCGGGGAGACCCAGTACTTC. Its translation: CSVELAGETQYF.

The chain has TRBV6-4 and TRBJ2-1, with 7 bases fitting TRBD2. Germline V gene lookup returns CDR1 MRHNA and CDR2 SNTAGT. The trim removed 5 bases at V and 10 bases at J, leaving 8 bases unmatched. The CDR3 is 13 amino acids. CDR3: CASSPTSFQEQFF. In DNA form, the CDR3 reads TGTGCCAGCAGTCCGACTAGCTTTCAAGAGCAGTTCTTC.

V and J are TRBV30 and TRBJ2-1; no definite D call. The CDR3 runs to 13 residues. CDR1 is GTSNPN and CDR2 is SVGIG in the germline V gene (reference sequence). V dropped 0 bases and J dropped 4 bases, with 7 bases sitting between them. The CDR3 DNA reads TGTGCCTGGAGTGTCGGGTTATACAATGAGCAGTTCTTC. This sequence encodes CAWSVGLYNEQFF.

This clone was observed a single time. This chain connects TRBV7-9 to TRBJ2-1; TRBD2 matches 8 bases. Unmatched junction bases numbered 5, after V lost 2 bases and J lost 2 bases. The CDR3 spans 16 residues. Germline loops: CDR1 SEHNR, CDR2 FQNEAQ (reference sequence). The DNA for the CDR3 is TGTGCCAGCAGCTTAACCGGGAGGGGGACCTACAATGAGCAGTTCTTC. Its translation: CASSLTGRGTYNEQFF.

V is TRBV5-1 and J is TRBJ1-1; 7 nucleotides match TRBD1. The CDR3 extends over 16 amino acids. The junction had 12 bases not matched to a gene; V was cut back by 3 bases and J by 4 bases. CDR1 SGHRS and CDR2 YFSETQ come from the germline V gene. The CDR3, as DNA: TGCGCCAGCAGCTCCCGACAGGGCGGCGTGGGCACTGAAGCTTTCTTT. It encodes CASSSRQGGVGTEAFF.

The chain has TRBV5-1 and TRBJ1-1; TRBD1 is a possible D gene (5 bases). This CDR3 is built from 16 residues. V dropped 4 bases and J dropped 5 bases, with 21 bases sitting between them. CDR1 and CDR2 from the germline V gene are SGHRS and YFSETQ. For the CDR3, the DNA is TGCGCCAGCAGCGGGCACAGGTTGACGATGGAGACTGAAGCTTTCTTT. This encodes CASSGHRLTMETEAFF. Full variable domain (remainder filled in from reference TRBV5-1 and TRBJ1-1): KAGVTQTPRYLIKTRGQQVTLSCSPISGHRSVSWYQQTPGQGLQFLFEYFSETQRNKGNFPGRFSGRQFSNSRSEMNVSTLELGDSALYLCASSGHRLTMETEAFFGQGTRLTVV.

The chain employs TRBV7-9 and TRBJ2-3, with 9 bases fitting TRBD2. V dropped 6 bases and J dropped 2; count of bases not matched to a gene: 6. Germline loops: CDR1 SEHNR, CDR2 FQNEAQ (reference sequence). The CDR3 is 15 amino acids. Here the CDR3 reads CASRGLAEHTDTQYF. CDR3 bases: TGTGCCAGCAGGGGACTAGCCGAACACACAGATACGCAGTATTTT.